This entry concerns a single T cell receptor (beta chain). Only in-frame clones appear in the TCRdb table, and some are missing; sequencing was by immunoSEQ multiplex PCR. Of 500,000 to 750,000 clones listed, 88% are singletons. This sample is drawn from a study of shared T cell receptors in the human thymus. Trimming cost V 6 bases and J 4 bases; bases outside gene matches: 10. Germline-derived CDR1 and CDR2 are MNHEY and SVGAGI. CDR3 length: 15 amino acids. This sample was also put to use in a study of human thymus T cells. That report adds: Thymus tissue for the work was resected from patients undergoing corrective heart surgery. Thymic and blood repertoires appeared to carry a bias in their V and J gene usage.

The specimen was thymocytes. The chain couples TRBV6-5 to TRBJ2-7, with 9 positions matching TRBD2. The sequence derives from a boy younger than two with a congenital heart defect. CDR3 loop: CASSSRLAVPYEQYF. The CDR3 DNA follows: TGTGCCAGCAGCTCGCGACTAGCGGTACCATACGAGCAGTACTTC.